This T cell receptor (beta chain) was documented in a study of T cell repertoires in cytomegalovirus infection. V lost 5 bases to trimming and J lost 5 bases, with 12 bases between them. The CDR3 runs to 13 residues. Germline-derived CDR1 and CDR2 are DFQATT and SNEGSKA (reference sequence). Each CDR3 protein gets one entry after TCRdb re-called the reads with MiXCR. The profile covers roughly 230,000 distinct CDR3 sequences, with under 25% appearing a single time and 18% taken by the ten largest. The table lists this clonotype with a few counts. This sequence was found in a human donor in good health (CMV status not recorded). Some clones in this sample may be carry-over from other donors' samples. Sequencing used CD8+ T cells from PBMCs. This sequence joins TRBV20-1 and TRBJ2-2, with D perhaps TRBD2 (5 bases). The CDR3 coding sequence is TGCAGTGCTGACGTCCCGGGGACCGGGGAGCTGTTTTTT. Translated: CSADVPGTGELFF.